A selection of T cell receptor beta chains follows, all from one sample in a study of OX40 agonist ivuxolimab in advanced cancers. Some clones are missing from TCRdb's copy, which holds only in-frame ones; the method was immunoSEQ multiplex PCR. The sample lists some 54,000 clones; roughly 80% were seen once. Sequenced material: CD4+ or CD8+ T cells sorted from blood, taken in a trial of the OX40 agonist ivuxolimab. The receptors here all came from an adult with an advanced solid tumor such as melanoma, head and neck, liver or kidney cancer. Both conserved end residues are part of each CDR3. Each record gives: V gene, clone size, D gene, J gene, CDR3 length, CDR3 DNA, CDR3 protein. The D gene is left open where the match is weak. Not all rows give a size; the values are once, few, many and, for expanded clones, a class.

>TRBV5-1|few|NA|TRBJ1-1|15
TGCGCCAGCAGCTTGGCGTCACAGCTGAACACTGAAGCTTTCTTT
CASSLASQLNTEAFF
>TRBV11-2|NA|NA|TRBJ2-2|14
TGTGCCAGCAGCCCGGGGCAGTACCCCGGGGAGCTGTTTTTT
CASSPGQYPGELFF
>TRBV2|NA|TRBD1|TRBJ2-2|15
TGTGCCAGCAGTAACCAGGGGGCAGGCACCGGGGAGCTGTTTTTT
CASSNQGAGTGELFF
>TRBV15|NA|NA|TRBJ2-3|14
TGTGCCACCAGCAGAGAAGTCCTCGCAGATACGCAGTATTTT
CATSREVLADTQYF
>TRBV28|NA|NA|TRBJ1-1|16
TGTGCCAGCACTGTTGGCAACAGGGTGGCGAACACTGAAGCTTTCTTT
CASTVGNRVANTEAFF
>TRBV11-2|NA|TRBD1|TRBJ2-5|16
TGTGCCAGCAGCAAAGCCGGGGACAGCTTACAAGAGACCCAGTACTTC
CASSKAGDSLQETQYF
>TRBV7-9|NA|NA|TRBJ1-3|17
TGTGCCAGCAGCTTACCCCAACAGGGAAATTATGGAAACACCATATATTTT
CASSLPQQGNYGNTIYF
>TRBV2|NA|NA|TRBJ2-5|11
TGTGCCAGCAGTGCCGAGGAGACCCAGTACTTC
CASSAEETQYF
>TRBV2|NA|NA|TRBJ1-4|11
TGTGCCAGCAGTGTGGACCACGGGCGGTTTTTT
CASSVDHGRFF
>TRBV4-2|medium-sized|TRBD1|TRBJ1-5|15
TGTGCCAGCAGCCAGGGACAGGGGGCGAATCAGCCCCAGCATTTT
CASSQGQGANQPQHF
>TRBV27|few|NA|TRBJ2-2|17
TGTGCCAGCAGTTTATCCGGCCGAACTAAGTCCACCGGGGAGCTGTTTTTT
CASSLSGRTKSTGELFF
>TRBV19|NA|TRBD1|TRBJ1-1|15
TGTGCCAGTTCGGGACAGGGGATTCTAAACACTGAAGCTTTCTTT
CASSGQGILNTEAFF
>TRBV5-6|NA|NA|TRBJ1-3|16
TGTGCCAGCAGCTTGGGTCCCAGGTCCTCTGGAAACACCATATATTTT
CASSLGPRSSGNTIYF
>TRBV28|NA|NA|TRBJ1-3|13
TGTGCCAGCAGCCAAGGAGCTGGAAACACCATATATTTT
CASSQGAGNTIYF
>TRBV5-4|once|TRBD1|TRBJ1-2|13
TGTGCCAGCAGCCCTACAGGGGACTATGGCTACACCTTC
CASSPTGDYGYTF
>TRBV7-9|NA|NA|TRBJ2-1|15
TGTGCCAGCAGCTTCTTTCATAGCGGATACAATGAGCAGTTCTTC
CASSFFHSGYNEQFF
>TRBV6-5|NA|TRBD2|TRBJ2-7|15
TGTGCCAGCAGTTCCAGGACTAGCGGGAGGTACGAGCAGTACTTC
CASSSRTSGRYEQYF
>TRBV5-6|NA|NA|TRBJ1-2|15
TGTGCCAGCAGCCGGGAGCCCGGGACAAGTTATGGCTACACCTTC
CASSREPGTSYGYTF
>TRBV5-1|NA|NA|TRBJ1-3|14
TGCGCCAGCAGCTTGCCCGGGGATGGAAACACCATATATTTT
CASSLPGDGNTIYF
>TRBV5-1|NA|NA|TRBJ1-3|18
TGCGCCAGCAGCTTGTCGGGGAGCCAGGCCCCCTCTGGAAACACCATATATTTT
CASSLSGSQAPSGNTIYF
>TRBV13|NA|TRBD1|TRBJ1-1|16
TGTGCCAGCAGCTTGGGGAACTGGGACAGGGTCACTGAAGCTTTCTTT
CASSLGNWDRVTEAFF
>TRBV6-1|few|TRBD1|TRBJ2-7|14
TGTGCCAGCCCCCCGGACAGGGTAAGCTACGAGCAGTACTTC
CASPPDRVSYEQYF
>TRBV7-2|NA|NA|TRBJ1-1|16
TGTGCCAGCAGCTTAGATCAAATCGTGGGGAACACTGAAGCTTTCTTT
CASSLDQIVGNTEAFF
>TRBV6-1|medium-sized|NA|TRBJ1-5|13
TGTGCCAGCAGTGAAGGGGTGGGGCAGCCCCAGCATTTT
CASSEGVGQPQHF
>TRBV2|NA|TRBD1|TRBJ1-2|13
TGTGCCAGCAGTGCAGGGACAGGGGGGGGCTACACCTTC
CASSAGTGGGYTF
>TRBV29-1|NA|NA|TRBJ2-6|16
TGCAGCGTTGAGGGTAGAGGGCAGACAGGGGCCAACGTCCTGACTTTC
CSVEGRGQTGANVLTF
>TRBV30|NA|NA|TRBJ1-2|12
TGTGCCTGGAGTGGGACCGGCTATGGCTACACCTTC
CAWSGTGYGYTF
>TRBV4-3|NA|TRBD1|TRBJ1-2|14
TGCGCCAGCAGCCAGGACAGGGATATCAATGGCTACACCTTC
CASSQDRDINGYTF
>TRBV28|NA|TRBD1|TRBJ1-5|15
TGTGCCAGCAGTTCGATTGACAGGGTCGGTCAGCCCCAGCATTTT
CASSSIDRVGQPQHF
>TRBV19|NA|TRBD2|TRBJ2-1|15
TGTGCCAGTAGTATTAGCGGGGAGTCCTACAATGAGCAGTTCTTC
CASSISGESYNEQFF
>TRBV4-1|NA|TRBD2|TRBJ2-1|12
TGCGCCAGCAGCCAAGGGGGCGGGAGTCGGTTCTTC
CASSQGGGSRFF
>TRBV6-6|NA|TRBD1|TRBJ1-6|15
TGTGCCAGCACCTCCCAGGGGGGTAAGGGCTCACCCCTCCACTTT
CASTSQGGKGSPLHF
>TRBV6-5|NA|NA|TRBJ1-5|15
TGTGCCAGCATCAAGGGGGGCCAGGGAAGGGTCGCCCAGCATTTT
CASIKGGQGRVAQHF
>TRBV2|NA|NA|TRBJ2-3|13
TGTGCCAGCAGACCGGACCGCACAGATACGCAGTATTTT
CASRPDRTDTQYF
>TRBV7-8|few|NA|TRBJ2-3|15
TGTGCCAGCAGCTTAGCGGGGCGGGCGGGAGATACGCAGTATTTT
CASSLAGRAGDTQYF
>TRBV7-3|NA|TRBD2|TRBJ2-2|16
TGTGCCAGCAGCTTAATGCCCCTAGCGGGGGCCGGGGAGCTGTTTTTT
CASSLMPLAGAGELFF
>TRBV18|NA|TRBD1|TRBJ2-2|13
TGTGCCAGCTCAGACAGGGACACCGGGGAGCTGTTTTTT
CASSDRDTGELFF
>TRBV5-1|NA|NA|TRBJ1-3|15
TGCGCCAGCAGCTTGGCCTGGCAGTTTGGAAACACCATATATTTT
CASSLAWQFGNTIYF
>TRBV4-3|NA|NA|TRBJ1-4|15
TGCGCCAGCAGCCGCGCCCGGGGCCCTAATGAAAAACTGTTTTTT
CASSRARGPNEKLFF
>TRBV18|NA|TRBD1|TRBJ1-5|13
TGTGCCAGCTCACCGGACAGGACTCAGCCCCAGCATTTT
CASSPDRTQPQHF
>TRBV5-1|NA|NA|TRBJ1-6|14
TGCGCCAGCAGCTTGGACAGGCCAAATTCACCCCTCCACTTT
CASSLDRPNSPLHF
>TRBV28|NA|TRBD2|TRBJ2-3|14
TGTGCCAGCAGTTTATCCGGGACTAGAGGTACGCAGTATTTT
CASSLSGTRGTQYF
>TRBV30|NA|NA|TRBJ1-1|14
TGTGCCTGGAGTGTCACGAGGGCTAGGACTGAAGCTTTCTTT
CAWSVTRARTEAFF
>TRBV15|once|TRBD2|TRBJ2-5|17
TGTGCCACCAGCAGACCCCTGACTAGCGGACGTTTGAAGACCCAGTACTTC
CATSRPLTSGRLKTQYF
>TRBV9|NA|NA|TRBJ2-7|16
TGTGCCAGCAGCGTAGGTATGTTTTTGGAAGTCGGGGAGCAGTACTTC
CASSVGMFLEVGEQYF